This T cell receptor beta chain was observed in a study of spatial heterogeneity in lung cancer. In TCRdb, the 5' RACE reads were re-called with MiXCR into one record per CDR3 protein. This table holds around 44,000 distinct CDR3 sequences, 8% to 11% found once. Time point meaning: blood at routine non-recurrence follow-up after resection. V lost 6 bases and J 2 bases, leaving 11 bases between the germline ends. Germline values: CDR1 SGHRS, CDR2 YFSETQ. The CDR3 is 14 amino acids. Sequenced here: PBMCs, sampled at follow-up. The source of this sequence is a female donor with early-stage non-small cell lung cancer. The chain is built from TRBV5-1 and TRBJ2-2, with no clear D. CDR3 loop: CASTDTINTGELFF. The CDR3 bases are TGCGCCAGCACCGATACGATAAACACCGGGGAGCTGTTTTTT.